This passage covers 9 T cell receptor beta chains from one sample sequenced in a study of human T cells and chemical hapten exposure. Stated time point: patch test 2, 6 weeks after DPC sensitization. Treatment of the sample: therapeutic diphenylcyclopropenone sensitization with weekly scalp DPC. MiXCR was run by TCRdb on the RACE reads, yielding one entry per CDR3 protein. The sample has some 81,000 distinct CDR3 sequences, 9.5% to 13% seen once. Source: whole blood, taken in connection with sensitization to the hapten diphenylcyclopropenone (DPC). Receptors originate from a man younger than 35 with alopecia areata. Some clones in this sample may be carry-over from other donors' samples.

This clonotype showed up many times. J is TRBJ1-5 and V is TRBV20-1; TRBD1 agrees at 8 bases. The length of the CDR3 is 14 residues. Germline V lookup: CDR1 DFQATT, CDR2 SNEGSKA (reference sequence). V shed 4 bases, J shed 5 bases, and the junction held 7 bases outside the gene matches. The CDR3 DNA reads TGCAGTGCTAATTCACAGGGGGTGGATCAGCCCCAGCATTTT. Translating it yields CSANSQGVDQPQHF.

The rearrangement joins TRBV7-6 to TRBJ1-3, with 7 bases lining up with TRBD1. Germline V gene data show CDR1 as SGHVS and CDR2 as FNYEAQ. The ends lost 5 bases at V and 4 bases at J; junction bases unmatched: 5. The CDR3 has 14 residues. This CDR3 reads CASSQGQIGNTIYF. The CDR3 bases are TGTGCCAGCAGCCAGGGACAGATAGGAAACACCATATATTTT.

The chain combines TRBV6-4 with TRBJ2-3; the match to TRBD2 covers 8 bases. The CDR3 has 15 residues. The V gene end was trimmed by 0 bases and the J gene end by 1 base; junction bases not matched to a gene: 0. The V gene's germline CDR1 is MRHNA and CDR2 SNTAGT. CDR3 in amino acids: CASSDSSGGTDTQYF. The CDR3 nucleotides read TGTGCCAGCAGTGACTCTAGCGGGGGCACAGATACGCAGTATTTT.

This clonotype was seen ten or more times. The chain joins TRBV20-1 to TRBJ1-3; tentatively, D is TRBD1 (5 bases). Germline V lookup: CDR1 DFQATT, CDR2 SNEGSKA (reference sequence). CDR3 length: 15 amino acids. The V gene lost 4 bases and the J gene lost 3 bases, with 16 bases spanning the gap. The CDR3 sequence: CSAKGTGGLGNTIYF. The CDR3 DNA reads as TGCAGTGCTAAGGGGACGGGGGGTCTTGGAAACACCATATATTTT.

This clonotype was found a few times. The rearrangement uses TRBV5-6 and TRBJ1-5; no clear D. Per germline, CDR1 SGHDT and CDR2 YYEEEE. The CDR3 has 16 residues. Trimming cost V 3 bases and J 8 bases, with 21 bases left between them. CDR3 sequence (DNA): TGTGCCAGCAGCTCCACGGGCAGGCCCTTGAGGGAGCCCCAGCATTTT. Translation: CASSSTGRPLREPQHF. Full variable domain (remainder filled in from reference TRBV5-6 and TRBJ1-5): DAGVTQSPTHLIKTRGQQVTLRCSPKSGHDTVSWYQQALGQGPQFIFQYYEEEERQRGNFPDRFSGHQFPNYSSELNVNALLLGDSALYLCASSSTGRPLREPQHFGDGTRLSIL.

The gene calls are TRBV20-1 and TRBJ1-1; 7 bases agree with TRBD1. Germline loops: CDR1 DFQATT, CDR2 SNEGSKA (reference sequence). V dropped 3 bases and J dropped 12; count of bases not matched to a gene: 10. The CDR3 has 12 amino acids. This chain's CDR3 is CSARGTEVLPFF. The CDR3 coding sequence is TGCAGTGCTAGGGGGACAGAGGTTTTACCTTTCTTT.

The CDR3 reads CSVEKRGTIDGYTF. The CDR3 DNA sequence: TGCAGCGTTGAGAAGCGGGGGACTATAGATGGCTACACCTTC. The genes are TRBV29-1 and TRBJ1-2; possible D gene TRBD1, 5 bases. The CDR3 runs 14 residues. The ends were cut back, 3 bases at V and 6 bases at J, with 17 bases in the middle. Germline lookup yields CDR1 SQVTM and CDR2 ANQGSEA.

This clonotype was detected only a few times. The chain carries TRBV7-2 and TRBJ1-5; no reliable D call. V lost 3 bases and J 0 bases, leaving 9 bases between the germline ends. This CDR3 has 15 amino acids. Per germline, CDR1 SGHTA and CDR2 FQGNSA. The CDR3 sequence is CASSFQPYSNQPQHF. In nucleotides, the CDR3 is TGTGCCAGCAGCTTTCAACCTTATAGCAATCAGCCCCAGCATTTT.

This clonotype has a count of ten or more. V gene TRBV6-4 combines with J gene TRBJ2-2; possible D gene TRBD2, 6 bases. The germline gives CDR1 MRHNA, CDR2 SNTAGT. This CDR3 spans 15 amino acids. Trimming pared 2 bases from V and 2 bases from J, leaving 9 bases between. CDR3 DNA sequence: TGTGCCAGCAGTGACAGGGGACTTAACACCGGGGAGCTGTTTTTT. It translates to CASSDRGLNTGELFF.